A selection of T cell receptor beta chains follows, all from one sample in a study of T cell repertoires in cytomegalovirus infection. TCRdb called the reads again in MiXCR, with one record for every CDR3 protein. Of some 700,000 distinct CDR3 sequences in the sample, less than 40% were seen once. Sequenced sample: PBMCs. Receptors were obtained from a human donor in good health (CMV status not recorded). Some clones in this sample may be carry-over from other donors' samples. Both conserved end residues are part of each CDR3. The D gene is left open where the match is weak. The size of a clone is reported for some rows only, either as once, few or many, or as a class for expanded clones.

TRBJ2-4 15 . TRBV28 . TGTGCCAGCAGTTCAGCAGTGCTAGCCAAAAACATTCAGTACTTC CASSSAVLAKNIQYF
TRBJ2-7 15 . TRBV20-1 . TGCAGTGCTAGAGATTACGGGTTTAGCTCCTACGAGCAGTACTTC CSARDYGFSSYEQYF
TRBJ1-1 13 many TRBV7-2 . TGTGCCAGCAGCTTAGGGGAGGGGCTGGAAGCTTTCTTT CASSLGEGLEAFF
TRBJ1-2 14 . TRBV30 . TGTGCCTGGGGTGGCAGCCCAGGGTCTACGGGCTACACCTTC CAWGGSPGSTGYTF
TRBJ2-7 15 many TRBV7-2 TRBD2 TGTGCCAGCAGCCCGAGCGGGAGGGCCTCTCCCGAGCAGTACTTC CASSPSGRASPEQYF
TRBJ2-7 13 few TRBV6-1 . TGTGCCAGCAGTGAAGCTTACGGCTACGAGCAGTACTTC CASSEAYGYEQYF
TRBJ2-1 15 . TRBV20-1 TRBD2 TGCAGTCCCGTCCGAAATAGCGGGACGAGGGGTGAGCAGTTCTTC CSPVRNSGTRGEQFF
TRBJ1-4 17 . TRBV28 TRBD1 TGTGCCAGCAGTTTTGGGACAGGAACTGCAACTAATGAAAAACTGTTTTTT CASSFGTGTATNEKLFF
TRBJ1-1 17 . TRBV19 TRBD1 TGTGCCAGTAGTATGGTAGCAGGGCGGACAGGGGCCACTGAAGATTTCTTT CASSMVAGRTGATEDFF
TRBJ1-2 14 many TRBV7-8 TRBD1 TGTGCCAGCAGCTTGGGACAGAACTACTATGGCTACACCTTC CASSLGQNYYGYTF
TRBJ1-5 16 . TRBV19 . TGTGCCAGTCACGGGGGGCGACTTCCTAGCAATCAGCCCCAGCATTTT CASHGGRLPSNQPQHF
TRBJ1-1 15 . TRBV12-3/TRBV12-4 . TGTGCCAGCAGTTACTCCATAGGGGGAGACACTGAAGCTTTCTTT CASSYSIGGDTEAFF
TRBJ2-7 15 once TRBV28 TRBD2 TGTGCCAGCAGTCGCGCCGGGACTATCTCCTACGAGCAGTACTTC CASSRAGTISYEQYF
TRBJ2-5 18 many TRBV7-8 TRBD2 TGTGCCAGCAGCTTATTCGGTCGGGCCGGGGGGGCAGCGGAGACCCAGTACTTC CASSLFGRAGGAAETQYF
TRBJ1-2 14 . TRBV28 . TGTGCCAGCAGTTTGGGGGGAGGCGGGCATGGCTACACCTTC CASSLGGGGHGYTF
TRBJ2-6 14 few TRBV7-9 . TGTGCCAGCACGCCTAGGACTGGGGCCAACGTCCTGACTTTC CASTPRTGANVLTF
TRBJ2-2 15 . TRBV10-3 TRBD1 TGTGCCATCAGTGATTCCGGGACAGGGGAGGGGGAGCTGTTTTTT CAISDSGTGEGELFF
TRBJ2-7 13 . TRBV6-6 . TGTGCCAGCAGTTACGCCGGGACGGCCGAGCAGTACTTC CASSYAGTAEQYF
TRBJ2-3 16 few TRBV27 . TGTGCCAGCAGCTCTCCCCGTGGCAGGGTCCCAGATACGCAGTATTTT CASSSPRGRVPDTQYF
TRBJ2-7 16 few TRBV6-6 . TGTGCCAGCAGTCTTCCCCCCCGGGGCAGAGCCTACGAGCAGTACTTC CASSLPPRGRAYEQYF
TRBJ2-2 16 . TRBV2 . TGTGCCAGCAGTGGAGGGCAGGACTCGAACACCGGGGAGCTGTTTTTT CASSGGQDSNTGELFF
TRBJ1-1 17 few TRBV7-9 TRBD1 TGTGCCAGCAGCCGTGGACAGGTCCCCCAGGGGAACACTGAAGCTTTCTTT CASSRGQVPQGNTEAFF
TRBJ2-1 20 . TRBV5-6 TRBD2 TGTGCCAGCAGCCGGGTGTGGCCCGGATTGGGACTAGCTGAAAACAATGAGCAGTTCTTC CASSRVWPGLGLAENNEQFF
TRBJ1-2 15 . TRBV18 . TGTGCCAGCTCACGGAACGGGGGCGAGGGCTATGGCTACACCTTC CASSRNGGEGYGYTF
TRBJ2-5 14 . TRBV27 . TGTGCCAGCAGTTCGCTAGCGATGCAAGAGACCCAGTACTTC CASSSLAMQETQYF
TRBJ2-3 15 . TRBV6-6 . TGTGCCAGCAGTTACGGCCCGGGCGAACTAGATACGCAGTATTTT CASSYGPGELDTQYF
TRBJ2-7 13 many TRBV28 . TGTGCCAGCCACCGGGCCAGCTCCTACGAGCAGTACTTC CASHRASSYEQYF
TRBJ2-3 18 many TRBV7-8 TRBD2 TGTGCCAGCAGCTTAGTCCGGGGGGGACTCCTGAACACAGATACGCAGTATTTT CASSLVRGGLLNTDTQYF
TRBJ1-1 16 . TRBV6-6 . TGTGCCAGCAGTTCACAGGGTCTGGGGAGGAACACTGAAGCTTTCTTT CASSSQGLGRNTEAFF
TRBJ2-7 14 many TRBV6-1 . TGTGCCAGCAGCGTCGACAGGTTCTCCTACGAGCAGTACTTC CASSVDRFSYEQYF
TRBJ2-5 14 few TRBV12-3/TRBV12-4 TRBD1 TGTGCCAGCAGAAAGGGACAGGACCAAGAGACCCAGTACTTC CASRKGQDQETQYF
TRBJ2-5 19 many TRBV7-2 TRBD2 TGTGCCAGCAGCGCGAGACTAGCGGGAGGGCGCCAGTCTCGGGAGACCCAGTACTTC CASSARLAGGRQSRETQYF
TRBJ1-4 12 . TRBV2 . TGTGCCAGCAGGGGACTTAATGAAAAACTGTTTTTT CASRGLNEKLFF
TRBJ1-4 14 few TRBV7-2 . TGTGCCAGCAGCTTAGGAGGGGCTTGGGAAAAACTGTTTTTT CASSLGGAWEKLFF
TRBJ2-1 14 once TRBV12-3/TRBV12-4 . TGTGCCAGCACCTCAGGACAGGCGGGGGGTGAGCAGTTCTTC CASTSGQAGGEQFF
TRBJ1-1 14 . TRBV6-8 . TGTGCCACCAAAATTAGGGATTTTGGCACTGAAGCTTTCTTT CATKIRDFGTEAFF
TRBJ1-1 14 few TRBV5-1 . TGCGCCAGCACCTCCGACGGGGGTCACACTGAAGCTTTCTTT CASTSDGGHTEAFF
TRBJ1-4 13 many TRBV7-9 . TGTGCCAGCAGCCCCGGGAGTCAGGAAAAACTGTTTTTT CASSPGSQEKLFF
TRBJ1-5 13 many TRBV28 . TGTGCCAGCAGTAACGGGGGAGTTCAGCCCCAGCATTTT CASSNGGVQPQHF
TRBJ2-7 14 few TRBV4-1 . TGCGCCAGCAGCCAAGTGGTCACAACCTACGAGCAGTACTTC CASSQVVTTYEQYF
TRBJ2-5 12 . TRBV24-1 . TGTGCCACCAGTGAACGCCAAGAGACCCAGTACTTC CATSERQETQYF
TRBJ2-7 11 many TRBV7-4 . TGTGCCAGCAGCTTGAAGAACGAGCAGTACTTC CASSLKNEQYF
TRBJ1-6 15 few TRBV7-6 TRBD1 TGTGCCAGCAGCTTACAGGGGGTCCACAATTCACCCCTCCACTTT CASSLQGVHNSPLHF
TRBJ2-1 15 . TRBV7-6 . TGTGCCAGCAGCTTAACCCCTAATACTTACAATGAGCAGTTCTTC CASSLTPNTYNEQFF
TRBJ2-7 14 . TRBV6-8 . TGTGCCAGCAGAAAGGGGATGGGTAGTGACGAGCAGTACTTC CASRKGMGSDEQYF
TRBJ1-4 12 . TRBV12-3/TRBV12-4 TRBD1 TGTGCCAGCAGCCAGGGGGAAGAAAAACTGTTTTTT CASSQGEEKLFF
TRBJ2-7 13 few TRBV28 . TGTGCCAGCAGTTTTTCAACCGCCTACGAGCAGTACTTC CASSFSTAYEQYF
TRBJ2-1 20 . TRBV6-2/TRBV6-3 TRBD2 TGTGCCAGTAACATCTGGGGACTAGCGGGAGGGCCGGCAGAAGGTAATGAGCAGTTCTTC CASNIWGLAGGPAEGNEQFF